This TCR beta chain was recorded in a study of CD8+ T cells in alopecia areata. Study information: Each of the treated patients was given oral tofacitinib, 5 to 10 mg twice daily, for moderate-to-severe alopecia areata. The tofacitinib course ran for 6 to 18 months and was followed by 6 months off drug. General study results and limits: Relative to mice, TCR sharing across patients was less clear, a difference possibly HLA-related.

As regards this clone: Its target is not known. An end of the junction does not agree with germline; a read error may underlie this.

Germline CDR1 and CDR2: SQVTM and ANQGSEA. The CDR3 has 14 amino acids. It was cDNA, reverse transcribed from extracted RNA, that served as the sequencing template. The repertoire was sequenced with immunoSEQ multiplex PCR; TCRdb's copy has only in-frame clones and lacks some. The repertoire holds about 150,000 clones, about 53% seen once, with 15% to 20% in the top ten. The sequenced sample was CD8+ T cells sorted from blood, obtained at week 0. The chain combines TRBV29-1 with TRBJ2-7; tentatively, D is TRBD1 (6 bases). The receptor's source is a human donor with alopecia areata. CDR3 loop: CSVEGGTESYEQYF. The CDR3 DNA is TGCAGCGTCGAAGGGGGAACTGAGTCCTACGAGCAGTACTTC.